The 23 T cell receptor beta chains presented below share a single source sample, sequenced in a study of blood T cell repertoires in COVID-19. The protocol was immunoSEQ multiplex PCR, while the TCRdb copy is restricted to in-frame clones and leaves out a portion. Among about 270,000 clones, 85% to 90% were seen once, and the ten largest hold approximately 4%. Sequenced: PBMCs or T cells enriched from blood (not recorded which). The source is a woman in her thirties with acute COVID-19.

The chain links TRBV2 to TRBJ1-6; no reliable D call. Germline V gene data show CDR1 as SNHLY and CDR2 as FYNNEI. This CDR3 contains 16 residues. The ends were cut back, 5 bases at V and 1 base at J, with 12 bases in the middle. The CDR3 DNA sequence: TGTGCCAGCAGTTACAGCCTCGGTTCCTATAATTCACCCCTCCACTTT. Translation: CASSYSLGSYNSPLHF. Combining the CDR3 with reference TRBV2 and TRBJ1-6 gives the whole variable domain EPEVTQTPSHQVTQMGQEVILRCVPISNHLYFYWYRQILGQKVEFLVSFYNNEISEKSEIFDDQFSVERPDGSNFTLKIRSTKLEDSAMYFCASSYSLGSYNSPLHFGNGTRLTVT.

The CDR3 region has the DNA TGTGCCAGCAGCTTAGTGCTGGGGCCCGGGGAGCTGTTTTTT. This encodes CASSLVLGPGELFF. V is TRBV7-2 and J is TRBJ2-2, with D tentatively TRBD1 (5 bases). CDR1 and CDR2 (germline): SGHTA, FQGNSA. The CDR3 spans 14 residues. Trimming removed 1 base at V and 6 bases at J, with 9 bases between. The complete variable domain, with remaining parts taken from reference TRBV7-2 and TRBJ2-2, reads GAGVSQSPSNKVTEKGKDVELRCDPISGHTALYWYRQSLGQGLEFLIYFQGNSAPDKSGLPSDRFSAERTGGSVSTLTIQRTQQEDSAVYLCASSLVLGPGELFFGEGSRLTVL.

The J gene is TRBJ2-1, the V gene TRBV18; 10 positions match TRBD2. From germline, CDR1 is KGHSH and CDR2 LQKENI. V lost 3 bases and J lost 3; bases outside the gene matches: 5. CDR3 size: 16 residues. The CDR3 nucleotides are TGTGCCAGCTCACCTCAAGCGGGAGGGGGCTACAATGAGCAGTTCTTC. Its translation is CASSPQAGGGYNEQFF.

The chain couples TRBV6-2 or TRBV6-3 to TRBJ2-2, with D uncertain. Trimming removed 3 bases at V and 7 bases at J, with 18 bases between. CDR3 size: 16 residues. Germline lookup yields CDR1 MNHEY and CDR2 SVGEGT. DNA for the CDR3: TGTGCCAGCAGTTATAGATCCGGGTCTCAAGGCGGGGAGCTGTTTTTT. This codes for CASSYRSGSQGGELFF.

This clone was seen a few times. The chain couples TRBV19 to TRBJ1-1; D unclear. CDR1 is LNHDA, CDR2 SQIVND, per germline (reference sequence). With 7 bases removed from V and 7 bases from J, the gap between germline ends came to 10 bases. CDR3 length: 11 residues. The DNA of the CDR3 is TGTGCCAGTACCGAGGGTATTGAAGCTTTCTTT. Translated, it gives CASTEGIEAFF.

V and J are TRBV6-5 and TRBJ2-5; D perhaps matches TRBD1 (5 bases). Germline V gene sequence: CDR1 MNHEY, CDR2 SVGAGI. V gave up 6 bases and J gave up 1 base, with 9 bases separating them. The CDR3 covers 13 residues. CDR3 residues: CASRMTVQETQYF. The CDR3 DNA follows: TGTGCCAGCAGGATGACAGTCCAAGAGACCCAGTACTTC.

The genes are TRBV6-5 and TRBJ1-2, with D uncertain. There are 11 residues in the CDR3. Germline-derived CDR1 and CDR2 are MNHEY and SVGAGI. Trimming shortened V by 7 bases and J by 8 bases, and 11 bases separated the two germline ends. Written as DNA, the CDR3 is TGTGCCAGCAAATGGGAGGGCGGCTACACCTTC. As protein: CASKWEGGYTF.

This sequence joins TRBV6-5 and TRBJ2-7, with 7 bases aligning to TRBD2. With 2 bases clipped from V and 6 bases from J, the junction kept 7 bases outside the gene matches. The CDR3 extends over 14 amino acids. Looked up from germline, CDR1 is MNHEY and CDR2 is SVGAGI. The DNA of the CDR3 is TGTGCCAGCAGTTACGGCGGGAGAGTAAGCGAGCAGTACTTC. It codes for CASSYGGRVSEQYF.

The rearrangement uses TRBV5-5 and TRBJ1-6; the match to TRBD1 covers 7 bases. CDR3 length: 14 residues. Trimming removed 2 bases from V and 7 bases from J; junction bases left unmatched: 3. The V gene's germline CDR1 is SGHKS and CDR2 YYEKEE (reference sequence). CDR3 loop: CASSFRDSNSPLHF. CDR3 sequence (DNA): TGTGCCAGCAGCTTTCGGGACAGCAATTCACCCCTCCACTTT.

The chain recombines TRBV19 with TRBJ1-5; 7 bases match TRBD1. With 5 bases clipped from V and 6 bases from J, the junction kept 7 bases outside the gene matches. CDR1 and CDR2 (germline): LNHDA, SQIVND (reference sequence). This CDR3 comprises 14 residues. The DNA for the CDR3 is TGTGCCAGTAGTGAGACAGGGCAAGGTCAGCCCCAGCATTTT. It translates to CASSETGQGQPQHF.

CDR3: CASSASKREGRLEQYF. The CDR3 nucleotides read TGTGCCAGCAGCGCCAGTAAGCGGGAGGGCCGGCTCGAGCAGTACTTC. V gene TRBV11-2 combines with J gene TRBJ2-7, with 10 bases matching TRBD2. Trimming took 5 bases from V and 6 from J; bases not matched to a gene: 13. Looked up from germline, CDR1 is SGHAT and CDR2 is FQNNGV. The CDR3 is 16 amino acids. The full variable domain, in which reference TRBV11-2 and TRBJ2-7 provide the parts outside the CDR3, is EAGVAQSPRYKIIEKRQSVAFWCNPISGHATLYWYQQILGQGPKLLIQFQNNGVVDDSQLPKDRFSAERLKGVDSTLKIQPAKLEDSAVYLCASSASKREGRLEQYFGPGTRLTVT.

This clone has a single count. This chain connects TRBV10-3 to TRBJ2-6; no reliable D call. The CDR3 consists of 16 residues. V lost 2 bases and J lost 0, with 8 bases in between. The germline gives CDR1 ENHRY, CDR2 SYGVKD. CDR3 region: CAISERNNSGANVLTF. The CDR3, as DNA: TGTGCCATCAGTGAGCGTAATAACTCTGGGGCCAACGTCCTGACTTTC.

This rearrangement joins TRBV3-1 (or the pseudogene TRBV3-2) to TRBJ2-5, with TRBD2 identical over 12 bases. Looked up from germline, CDR1 is LGHDT and CDR2 is YNNKEL (reference sequence). The CDR3 runs to 19 residues. J lost 2 bases, V lost 4 bases, and 14 bases had no gene match. CDR3 sequence: CASSPQVSLAGGGQETQYF. The CDR3 region has the DNA TGTGCCAGCAGCCCACAAGTGTCTCTAGCGGGAGGGGGGCAAGAGACCCAGTACTTC.

The V and J genes are TRBV2 and TRBJ2-5, with D maybe TRBD1 (5 bases). The CDR3 has 14 amino acids. The ends were cut back, 0 bases at V and 5 bases at J, with 10 bases in the middle. Germline lookup yields CDR1 SNHLY and CDR2 FYNNEI. The CDR3, as DNA: TGTGCCAGCAGTGAAGCAGGGGTAGGGGAGACCCAGTACTTC. It codes for CASSEAGVGETQYF.

The CDR3 loop reads CASSIRSSYNEQFF. The CDR3 DNA is TGTGCCAGCAGTATTAGGAGCTCCTACAATGAGCAGTTCTTC. This chain links TRBV25-1 with TRBJ2-1, with D hard to call. V lost 5 bases, J lost 0 bases, and 8 bases lay in between. CDR3 length equals 14 residues. Germline CDR1 and CDR2: MGHDK and SYGVNS.

This chain links TRBV6-5 with TRBJ1-2; possibly TRBD1 for D (5 bases). Germline V CDR1 and CDR2: MNHEY, SVGAGI. V lost 6 bases, J lost 3 bases, and 14 bases lay in between. The CDR3 runs to 14 residues. Here the CDR3 DNA reads TGTGCCAGCAGCCTGCGGGGAGGGGACTATGGCTACACCTTC. This sequence encodes CASSLRGGDYGYTF.

The chain joins TRBV27 to TRBJ1-4; D ambiguous. Trimming removed 5 bases at V and 8 bases at J, with 9 bases between. The V gene's germline CDR1 is MNHEY and CDR2 SMNVEV (reference sequence). The CDR3 totals 12 residues. The CDR3 DNA sequence: TGTGCCAGCAGTCCCCTCGGGGAAAAACTGTTTTTT. Residues: CASSPLGEKLFF.

The rearrangement uses TRBV5-5 and TRBJ2-7; TRBD1 aligns across 8 bases. Germline loops: CDR1 SGHKS, CDR2 YYEKEE (reference sequence). Trimming cost V 3 bases and J 6 bases; bases outside gene matches: 11. The CDR3 is 15 residues long. CDR3 protein: CASSSPGTGGVEQYF. As DNA, the CDR3 is TGTGCCAGCAGCTCTCCCGGGACAGGAGGGGTCGAGCAGTACTTC.

CDR3 residues: CASTIGPGLAGGHGEQYF. In DNA form, the CDR3 reads TGTGCCAGCACCATAGGTCCGGGACTAGCGGGAGGTCATGGAGAGCAGTACTTC. The rearrangement joins TRBV11-2 to TRBJ2-7; 15 bases map to TRBD2. Per the germline V gene, CDR1 is SGHAT and CDR2 is FQNNGV. V lost 7 bases to trimming and J lost 7 bases; unmatched junction nucleotides: 17. CDR3 size: 18 residues. The whole variable domain, remainder taken from reference TRBV11-2 and TRBJ2-7, is EAGVAQSPRYKIIEKRQSVAFWCNPISGHATLYWYQQILGQGPKLLIQFQNNGVVDDSQLPKDRFSAERLKGVDSTLKIQPAKLEDSAVYLCASTIGPGLAGGHGEQYFGPGTRLTVT.

This clone was detected a few times. This chain joins TRBV7-9 and TRBJ2-3; possible D gene TRBD2, 6 bases. V was trimmed by 4 bases and J by 6 bases, leaving 20 bases between them. The germline V gene encodes CDR1 SEHNR and CDR2 FQNEAQ (reference sequence). This CDR3 spans 16 amino acids. The CDR3 protein is CASSSGGTPDPDTQYF. CDR3 nucleotide sequence: TGTGCCAGCAGCTCTGGGGGGACGCCGGACCCCGATACGCAGTATTTT.

The chain employs TRBV29-1 and TRBJ2-7; tentatively, D is TRBD2 (6 bases). Trimming left V 7 bases short and J 7 bases short, with 11 bases between. There are 10 residues in the CDR3. The germline gives CDR1 SQVTM, CDR2 ANQGSEA. CDR3 nucleotides: TGCAGCGCCTCGGAGGGGGAGCAGTACTTC. The encoded protein is CSASEGEQYF.

This chain links TRBV7-8 with TRBJ2-5, with 11 bases aligning to TRBD2. The germline V gene encodes CDR1 SGHVS and CDR2 FQNEAQ. This CDR3 is 16 amino acids long. J was trimmed by 0 bases and V by 5 bases; bases with no gene match: 5. The CDR3 protein is CASSDRLAGNQETQYF. CDR3 sequence (DNA): TGTGCCAGCAGCGACAGACTAGCGGGAAACCAAGAGACCCAGTACTTC.

The genes are TRBV19 and TRBJ1-5; 8 bases fit TRBD1. The CDR3 length is 17 residues. J was trimmed by 2 bases and V by 6 bases; bases with no gene match: 12. Germline V gene lookup returns CDR1 LNHDA and CDR2 SQIVND (reference sequence). The CDR3 reads CASSPQPDRGGNQPQHF. The CDR3 region has the DNA TGTGCCAGTAGCCCTCAGCCCGACAGGGGAGGCAATCAGCCCCAGCATTTT.